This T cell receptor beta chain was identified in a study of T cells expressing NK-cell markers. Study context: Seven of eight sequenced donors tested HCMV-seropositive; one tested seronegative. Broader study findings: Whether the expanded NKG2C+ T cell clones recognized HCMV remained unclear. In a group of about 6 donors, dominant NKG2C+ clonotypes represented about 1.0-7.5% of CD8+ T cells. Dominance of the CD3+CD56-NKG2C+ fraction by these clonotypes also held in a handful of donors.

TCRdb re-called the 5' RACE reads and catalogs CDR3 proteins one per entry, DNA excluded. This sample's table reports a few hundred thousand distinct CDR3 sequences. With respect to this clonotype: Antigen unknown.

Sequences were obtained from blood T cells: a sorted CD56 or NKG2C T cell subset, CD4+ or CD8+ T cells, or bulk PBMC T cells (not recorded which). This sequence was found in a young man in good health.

The CDR3 reads CASSSLQDRELFF. The chain combines TRBV7-6 with TRBJ2-2. Looked up from germline, CDR1 is SGHVS and CDR2 is FNYEAQ. There are 13 residues in the CDR3. Full variable domain (outside the CDR3, taken from reference TRBV7-6 and TRBJ2-2): GAGVSQSPRYKVTKRGQDVALRCDPISGHVSLYWYRQALGQGPEFLTYFNYEAQQDKSGLPNDRFSAERPEGSISTLTIQRTEQRDSAMYRCASSSLQDRELFFGEGSRLTVL.